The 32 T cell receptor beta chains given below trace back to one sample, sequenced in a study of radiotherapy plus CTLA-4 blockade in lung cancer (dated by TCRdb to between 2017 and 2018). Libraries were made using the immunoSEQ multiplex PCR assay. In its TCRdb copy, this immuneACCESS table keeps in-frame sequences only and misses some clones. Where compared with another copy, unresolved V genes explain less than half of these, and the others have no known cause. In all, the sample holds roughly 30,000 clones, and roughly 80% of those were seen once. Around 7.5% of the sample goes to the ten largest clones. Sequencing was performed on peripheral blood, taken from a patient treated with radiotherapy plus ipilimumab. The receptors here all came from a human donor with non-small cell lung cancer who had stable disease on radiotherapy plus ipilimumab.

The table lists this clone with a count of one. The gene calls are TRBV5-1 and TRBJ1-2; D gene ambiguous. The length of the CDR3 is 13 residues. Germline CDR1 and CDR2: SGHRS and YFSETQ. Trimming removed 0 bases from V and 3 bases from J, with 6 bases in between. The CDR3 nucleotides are TGCGCCAGCAGCTTGGATGGGGACTATGGCTACACCTTC. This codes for CASSLDGDYGYTF. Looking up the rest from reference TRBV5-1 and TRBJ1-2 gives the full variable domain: KAGVTQTPRYLIKTRGQQVTLSCSPISGHRSVSWYQQTPGQGLQFLFEYFSETQRNKGNFPGRFSGRQFSNSRSEMNVSTLELGDSALYLCASSLDGDYGYTFGSGTRLTVV.

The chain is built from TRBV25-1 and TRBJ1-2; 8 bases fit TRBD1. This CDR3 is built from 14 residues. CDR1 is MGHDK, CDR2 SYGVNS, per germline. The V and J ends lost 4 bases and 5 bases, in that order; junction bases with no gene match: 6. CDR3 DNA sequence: TGTGCCAGCAGTGGGACAGGGATTCGGTATGGCTACACCTTC. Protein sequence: CASSGTGIRYGYTF.

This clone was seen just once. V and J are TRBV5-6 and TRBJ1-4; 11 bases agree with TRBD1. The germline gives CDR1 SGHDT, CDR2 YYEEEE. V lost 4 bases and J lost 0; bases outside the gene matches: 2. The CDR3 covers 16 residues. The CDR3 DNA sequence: TGTGCCAGCAGCCTGGGACAGGGGGCAACTAATGAAAAACTGTTTTTT. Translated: CASSLGQGATNEKLFF.

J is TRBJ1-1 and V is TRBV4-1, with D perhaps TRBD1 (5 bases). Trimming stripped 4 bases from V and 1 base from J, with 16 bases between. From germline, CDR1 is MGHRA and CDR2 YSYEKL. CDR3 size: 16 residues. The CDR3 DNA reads TGCGCCAGCAGCCTTGGCAGGGCATTGGGGAACACTGAAGCTTTCTTT. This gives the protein CASSLGRALGNTEAFF.

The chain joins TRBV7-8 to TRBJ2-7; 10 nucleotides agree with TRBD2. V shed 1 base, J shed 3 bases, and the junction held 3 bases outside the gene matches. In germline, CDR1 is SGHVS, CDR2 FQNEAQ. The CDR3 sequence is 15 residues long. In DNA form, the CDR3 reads TGTGCCAGCAGCTTAGGGCTAGCGGGGGACTACGAGCAGTACGTC. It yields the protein CASSLGLAGDYEQYV.

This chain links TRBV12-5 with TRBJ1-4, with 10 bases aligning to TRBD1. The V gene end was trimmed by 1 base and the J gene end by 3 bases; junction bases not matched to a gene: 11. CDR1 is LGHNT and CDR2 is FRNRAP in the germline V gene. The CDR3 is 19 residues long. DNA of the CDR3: TGTGCTAGTGGTTTGGCCCTTGCCGGGACAGGGGAAGCTAATGAAAAACTGTTTTTT. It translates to CASGLALAGTGEANEKLFF.

This CDR3 reads CASSPGTLQETQYF. Here the CDR3 DNA reads TGTGCCAGCTCACCCGGGACTCTCCAAGAGACCCAGTACTTC. The chain recombines TRBV18 with TRBJ2-5; maybe TRBD2 (6 bases). From germline, CDR1 is KGHSH and CDR2 LQKENI. The CDR3 is made up of 14 amino acids. Trimming left V 3 bases short and J 1 base short, with 9 bases between. Full variable domain (remainder filled in from reference TRBV18 and TRBJ2-5): NAGVMQNPRHLVRRRGQEARLRCSPMKGHSHVYWYRQLPEEGLKFMVYLQKENIIDESGMPKERFSAEFPKEGPSILRIQQVVRGDSAAYFCASSPGTLQETQYFGPGTRLLVL.

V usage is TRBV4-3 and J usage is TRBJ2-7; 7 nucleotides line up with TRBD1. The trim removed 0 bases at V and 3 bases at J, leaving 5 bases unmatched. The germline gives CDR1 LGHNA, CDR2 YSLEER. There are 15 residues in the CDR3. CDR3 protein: CASSQDLGDSYEQYF. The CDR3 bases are TGCGCCAGCAGCCAAGATCTTGGGGACAGCTACGAGCAGTACTTC.

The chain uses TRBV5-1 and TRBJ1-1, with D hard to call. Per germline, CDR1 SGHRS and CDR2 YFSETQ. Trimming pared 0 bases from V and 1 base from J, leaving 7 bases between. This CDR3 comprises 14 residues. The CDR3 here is CASSLDGWNTEAFF. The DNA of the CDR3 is TGCGCCAGCAGCTTGGATGGTTGGAACACTGAAGCTTTCTTT.

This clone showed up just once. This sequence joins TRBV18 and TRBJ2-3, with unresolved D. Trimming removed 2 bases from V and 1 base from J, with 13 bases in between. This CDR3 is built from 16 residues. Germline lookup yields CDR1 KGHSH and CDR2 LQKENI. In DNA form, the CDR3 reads TGTGCCAGCTCACCAGGCCCCGTCACTGGCACAGATACGCAGTATTTT. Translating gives CASSPGPVTGTDTQYF.

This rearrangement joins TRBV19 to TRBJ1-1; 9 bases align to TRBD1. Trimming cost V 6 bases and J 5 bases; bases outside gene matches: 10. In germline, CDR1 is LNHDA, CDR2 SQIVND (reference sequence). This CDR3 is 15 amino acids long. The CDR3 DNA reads TGTGCCAGTAGAGGACAGGGGCTGAGGGGAACTGAAGCTTTCTTT. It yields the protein CASRGQGLRGTEAFF. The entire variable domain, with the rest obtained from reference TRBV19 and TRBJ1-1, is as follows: DGGITQSPKYLFRKEGQNVTLSCEQNLNHDAMYWYRQDPGQGLRLIYYSQIVNDFQKGDIAEGYSVSREKKESFPLTVTSAQKNPTAFYLCASRGQGLRGTEAFFGQGTRLTVV.

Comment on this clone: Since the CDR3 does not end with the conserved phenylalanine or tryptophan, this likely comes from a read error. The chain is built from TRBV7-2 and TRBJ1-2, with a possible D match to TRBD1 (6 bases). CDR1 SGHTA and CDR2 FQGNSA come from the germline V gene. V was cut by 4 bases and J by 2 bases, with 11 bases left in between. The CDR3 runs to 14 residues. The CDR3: CASSSYRVNYGYTL. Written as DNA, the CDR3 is TGTGCCAGCAGCTCCTACAGGGTGAACTATGGCTACACCCTC.

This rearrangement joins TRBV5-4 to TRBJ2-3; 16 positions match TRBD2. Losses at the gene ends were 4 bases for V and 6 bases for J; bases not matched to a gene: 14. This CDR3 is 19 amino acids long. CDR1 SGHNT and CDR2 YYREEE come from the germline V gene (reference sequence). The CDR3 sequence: CASSHRTPGLAGGRDTQYF. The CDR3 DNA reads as TGTGCCAGCAGCCACCGAACACCGGGACTAGCGGGGGGGCGGGATACGCAGTATTTT.

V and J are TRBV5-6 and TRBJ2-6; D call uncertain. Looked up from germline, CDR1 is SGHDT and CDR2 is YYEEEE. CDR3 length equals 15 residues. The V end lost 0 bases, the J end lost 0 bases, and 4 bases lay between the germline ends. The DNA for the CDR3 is TGTGCCAGCAGCTTGGGAGGCTCTGGGGCCAACGTCCTGACTTTC. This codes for CASSLGGSGANVLTF.

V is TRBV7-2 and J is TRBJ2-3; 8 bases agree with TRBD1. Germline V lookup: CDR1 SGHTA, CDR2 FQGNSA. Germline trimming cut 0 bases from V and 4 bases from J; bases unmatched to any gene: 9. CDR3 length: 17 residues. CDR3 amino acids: CASSLALGRGQADTQYF. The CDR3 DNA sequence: TGTGCCAGCAGCTTAGCGCTGGGCAGGGGGCAGGCAGATACGCAGTATTTT.

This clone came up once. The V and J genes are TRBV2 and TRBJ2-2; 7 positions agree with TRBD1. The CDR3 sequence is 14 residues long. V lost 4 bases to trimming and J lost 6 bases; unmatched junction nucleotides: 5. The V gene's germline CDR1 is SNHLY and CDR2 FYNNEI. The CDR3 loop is CASSGLDRAGELFF. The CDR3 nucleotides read TGTGCCAGCAGTGGGTTAGACAGGGCCGGGGAGCTGTTTTTT. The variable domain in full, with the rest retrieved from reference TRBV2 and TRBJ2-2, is EPEVTQTPSHQVTQMGQEVILRCVPISNHLYFYWYRQILGQKVEFLVSFYNNEISEKSEIFDDQFSVERPDGSNFTLKIRSTKLEDSAMYFCASSGLDRAGELFFGEGSRLTVL.

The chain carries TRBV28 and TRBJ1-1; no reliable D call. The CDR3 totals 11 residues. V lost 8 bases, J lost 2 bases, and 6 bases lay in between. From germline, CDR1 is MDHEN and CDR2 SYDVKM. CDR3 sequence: CASGSNTEAFF. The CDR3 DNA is TGTGCCAGCGGCAGCAACACTGAAGCTTTCTTT.

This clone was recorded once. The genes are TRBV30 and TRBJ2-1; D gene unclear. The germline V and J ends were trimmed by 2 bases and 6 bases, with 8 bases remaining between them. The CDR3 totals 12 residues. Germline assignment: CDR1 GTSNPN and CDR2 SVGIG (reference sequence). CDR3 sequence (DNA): TGTGCCTGGAGTCTACAGATCAATGAGCAGTTCTTC. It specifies CAWSLQINEQFF.

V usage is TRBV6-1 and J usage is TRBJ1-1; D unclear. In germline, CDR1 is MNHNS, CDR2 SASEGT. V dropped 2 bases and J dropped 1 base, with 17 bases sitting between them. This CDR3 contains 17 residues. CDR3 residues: CASSERESFMSNTEAFF. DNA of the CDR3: TGTGCCAGCAGTGAACGGGAGAGCTTTATGTCGAACACTGAAGCTTTCTTT.

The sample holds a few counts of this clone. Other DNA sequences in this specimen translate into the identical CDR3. CDR3 sequence reads: CASSLGQDQPQHF. The CDR3 coding sequence is TGTGCCAGCAGCTTAGGGCAGGATCAGCCCCAGCATTTT. V gene TRBV7-2 combines with J gene TRBJ1-5, with no clear D. The CDR3 totals 13 residues. V lost 1 base to trimming and J lost 5 bases, with 6 bases between them. Per germline, CDR1 SGHTA and CDR2 FQGNSA.

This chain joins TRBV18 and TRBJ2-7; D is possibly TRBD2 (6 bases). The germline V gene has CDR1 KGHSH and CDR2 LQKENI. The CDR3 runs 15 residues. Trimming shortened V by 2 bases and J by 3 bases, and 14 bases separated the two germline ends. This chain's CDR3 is CASSPARGRYYEQYF. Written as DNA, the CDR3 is TGTGCCAGCTCACCAGCCCGGGGGAGGTACTACGAGCAGTACTTC.

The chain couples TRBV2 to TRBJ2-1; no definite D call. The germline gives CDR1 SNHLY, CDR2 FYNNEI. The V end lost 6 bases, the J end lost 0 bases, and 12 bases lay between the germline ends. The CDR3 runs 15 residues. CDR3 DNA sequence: TGTGCCAGCAGGCTCAGAGAAGCCTCCTACAATGAGCAGTTCTTC. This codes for CASRLREASYNEQFF.

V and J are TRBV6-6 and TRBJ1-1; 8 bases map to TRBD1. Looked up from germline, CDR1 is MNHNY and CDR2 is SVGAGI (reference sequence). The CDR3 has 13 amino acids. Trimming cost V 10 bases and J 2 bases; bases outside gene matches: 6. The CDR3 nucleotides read TGTGCCACATGTGGACAGGGAAACACTGAAGCTTTCTTT. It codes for CATCGQGNTEAFF.

The CDR3 nucleotides read TGTGCCAGCAGCGTAGGTCTAGCGGGGGGTAAACAAGAGACCCAGTACTTC. Amino acids: CASSVGLAGGKQETQYF. The chain is built from TRBV9 and TRBJ2-5, with 11 bases lining up with TRBD2. The trim removed 0 bases at V and 2 bases at J, leaving 6 bases unmatched. Germline loops: CDR1 SGDLS, CDR2 YYNGEE. The CDR3 length is 17 residues.

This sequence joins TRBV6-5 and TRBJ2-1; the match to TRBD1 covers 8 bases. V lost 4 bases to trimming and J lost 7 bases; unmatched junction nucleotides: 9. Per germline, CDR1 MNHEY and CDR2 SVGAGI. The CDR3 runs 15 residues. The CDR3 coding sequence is TGTGCCAGCAGTTTACGGACAGGGACTTGGAATGAGCAGTTCTTC. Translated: CASSLRTGTWNEQFF.

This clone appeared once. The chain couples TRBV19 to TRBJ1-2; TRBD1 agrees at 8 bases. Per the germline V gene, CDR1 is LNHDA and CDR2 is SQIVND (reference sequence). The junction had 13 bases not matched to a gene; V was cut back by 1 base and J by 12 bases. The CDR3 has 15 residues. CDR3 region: CASSIVSAGQALDTF. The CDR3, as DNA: TGTGCCAGTAGTATAGTGTCGGCGGGACAGGCTCTGGACACCTTC. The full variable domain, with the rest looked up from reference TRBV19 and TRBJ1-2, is DGGITQSPKYLFRKEGQNVTLSCEQNLNHDAMYWYRQDPGQGLRLIYYSQIVNDFQKGDIAEGYSVSREKKESFPLTVTSAQKNPTAFYLCASSIVSAGQALDTFGSGTRLTVV.

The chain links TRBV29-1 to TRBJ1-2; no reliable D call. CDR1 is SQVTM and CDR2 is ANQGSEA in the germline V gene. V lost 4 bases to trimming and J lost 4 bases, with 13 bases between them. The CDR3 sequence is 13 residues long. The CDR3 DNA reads TGCAGCGTTGTGAAACCCCAGCGCTATGGCTACACCTTC. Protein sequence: CSVVKPQRYGYTF.

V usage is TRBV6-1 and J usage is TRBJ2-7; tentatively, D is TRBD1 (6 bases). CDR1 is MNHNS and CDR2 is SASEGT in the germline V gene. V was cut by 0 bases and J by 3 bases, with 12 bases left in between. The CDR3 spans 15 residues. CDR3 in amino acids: CASSEAQGRGYEQYV. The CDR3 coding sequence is TGTGCCAGCAGTGAAGCACAGGGTAGGGGCTACGAGCAGTACGTC.

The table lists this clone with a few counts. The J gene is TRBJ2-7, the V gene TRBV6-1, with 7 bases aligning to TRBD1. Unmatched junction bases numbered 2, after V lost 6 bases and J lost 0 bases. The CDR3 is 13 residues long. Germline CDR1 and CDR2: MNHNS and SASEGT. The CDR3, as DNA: TGTGCCAGCAGACAGGGGAGCTCCTACGAGCAGTACGTC. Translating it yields CASRQGSSYEQYV.

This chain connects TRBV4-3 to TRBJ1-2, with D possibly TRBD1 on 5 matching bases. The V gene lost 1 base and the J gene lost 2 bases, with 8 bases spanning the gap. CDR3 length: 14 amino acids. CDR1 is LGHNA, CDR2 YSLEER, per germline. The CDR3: CASSQVKGNYGYTF. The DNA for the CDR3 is TGCGCCAGCAGCCAAGTTAAGGGGAACTATGGCTACACCTTC.

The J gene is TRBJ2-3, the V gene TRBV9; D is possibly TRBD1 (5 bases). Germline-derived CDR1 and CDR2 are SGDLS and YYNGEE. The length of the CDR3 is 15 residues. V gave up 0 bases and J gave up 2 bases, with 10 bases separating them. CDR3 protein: CASSVETAITDTQYF. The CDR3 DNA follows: TGTGCCAGCAGCGTAGAGACAGCAATCACAGATACGCAGTATTTT. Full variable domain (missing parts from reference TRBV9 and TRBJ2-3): DSGVTQTPKHLITATGQRVTLRCSPRSGDLSVYWYQQSLDQGLQFLIQYYNGEERAKGNILERFSAQQFPDLHSELNLSSLELGDSALYFCASSVETAITDTQYFGPGTRLTVL.

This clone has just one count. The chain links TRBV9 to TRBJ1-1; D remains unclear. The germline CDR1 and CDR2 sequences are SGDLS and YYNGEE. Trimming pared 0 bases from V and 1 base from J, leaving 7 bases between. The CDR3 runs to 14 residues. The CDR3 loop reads CASSVAGGNTEAFF. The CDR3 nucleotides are TGTGCCAGCAGCGTAGCAGGCGGGAACACTGAAGCTTTCTTT.